What follows is one T cell receptor (beta chain) and its context. This specimen belongs to a study of human T cells and chemical hapten exposure. Study-wide background: Skin of the upper inner arm, roughly 2 cm by roughly 2 cm, received 2% DPC for sensitization.

Time point in this sample: pre-sensitization, week 0. The treatment: therapeutic diphenylcyclopropenone sensitization with weekly scalp DPC. The drawing of blood occurred before each patch test was applied. CDR3 size: 13 residues. CDR1 and CDR2 from the germline V gene are SQVTM and ANQGSEA. V was shortened by 6 bases and J by 7 bases, with 16 bases between the two germline ends. TCRdb recomputed calls from the RACE reads with MiXCR, one row per CDR3 protein. The repertoire holds 190,000 or so distinct CDR3 sequences, with more than 25% as singletons. This TCR was recovered from a woman under 40 with alopecia areata. Some clones in this sample may be carry-over from other donors' samples. This chain joins TRBV29-1 and TRBJ1-5, with D possibly being TRBD1 (5 bases). The source material was whole blood, sampled in connection with sensitization to the hapten diphenylcyclopropenone (DPC). The CDR3 DNA is TGCAGCGTGGGACCGGGCCCCGGACAGCCCCAGCATTTT. Translation gives CSVGPGPGQPQHF.